This TCR beta chain was obtained from a study of shared clonotypes between healthy human individuals. Across the whole study: Per-donor plates numbered three CD4 naive, three CD4 memory, two CD8 naive and one CD8 memory.

With 6 bases removed from V and 2 bases from J, the gap between germline ends came to 7 bases. Germline-derived CDR1 and CDR2 are MDHEN and SYDVKM. The CDR3 has 13 amino acids. Regarding this clone: The same CDR3 is also encoded by other DNA sequences in this sample.

Source study methods: ImmunoSEQ only sent back junction sequences with no quality scores, so filtering was done differently. Profiled with immunoSEQ multiplex PCR; TCRdb holds only in-frame clones, not every one. Clone size and the V and J calls come from that table; the DNA yielded D and trimming. This sample has 1,400,000 or so clones, with roughly 98.5% found just once. This rearrangement joins TRBV28 to TRBJ2-2; D not certain. Material: naive CD4+ T cells sorted from blood. Subset described: CD45RA+ positively selected. The source of this sequence is a man aged 25 to 40 in good health. The DNA for the CDR3 is TGTGCCAGCAGAGGTCCAAACACCGGGGAGCTGTTTTTT. This sequence encodes CASRGPNTGELFF.